Following are 16 T cell receptor beta chains from one sample sequenced in a study of blood T cell repertoires in COVID-19. Clones were sequenced by immunoSEQ multiplex PCR, and TCRdb holds only the in-frame ones, with some missing. The table records about 150,000 clones, 88% of them present only once. The material sequenced was peripheral blood. The receptor set was obtained from a human donor in a cohort sampled during active COVID-19.

The genes are TRBV9 and TRBJ2-5, with 12 bases that match TRBD2. The V and J ends lost 4 bases and 5 bases, in that order; junction bases with no gene match: 12. Looked up from germline, CDR1 is SGDLS and CDR2 is YYNGEE. The CDR3 runs to 17 residues. The CDR3 reads CASSTGGGTSGLETQYF. CDR3 DNA: TGTGCCAGCAGCACCGGTGGGGGGACTAGCGGGCTGGAGACCCAGTACTTC.

The chain couples TRBV25-1 to TRBJ1-4, with a weak D call TRBD1 (5 bases). The CDR3 extends over 16 amino acids. Germline V CDR1 and CDR2: MGHDK, SYGVNS. With 1 base removed from V and 8 bases from J, the gap between germline ends came to 17 bases. CDR3 nucleotide sequence: TGTGCCAGCAGTGAATTAGAGGCAGGGAGGGACGAAAAACTGTTTTTT. This translates into CASSELEAGRDEKLFF. Full variable domain (rest looked up from reference TRBV25-1 and TRBJ1-4): EADIYQTPRYLVIGTGKKITLECSQTMGHDKMYWYQQDPGMELHLIHYSYGVNSTEKGDLSSESTVSRIRTEHFPLTLESARPSHTSQYLCASSELEAGRDEKLFFGSGTQLSVL.

About this clone itself: Other DNA sequences from this sample encode an identical CDR3 as well. The chain joins TRBV9 to TRBJ1-5, with 7 positions matching TRBD1. Germline CDR1 and CDR2: SGDLS and YYNGEE. Trimming took 1 base from V and 7 from J; bases not matched to a gene: 8. The length of the CDR3 is 15 residues. CDR3 sequence (DNA): TGTGCCAGCAGCGTATCCCCCGACAGGGACCAGCCCCAGCATTTT. As protein: CASSVSPDRDQPQHF.

This chain links TRBV5-6 with TRBJ1-1; no clear D gene. CDR3 length: 15 amino acids. Germline V CDR1 and CDR2: SGHDT, YYEEEE. V was pared by 0 bases and J by 0 bases, with 9 bases between. The chain's CDR3 is CASSLVSPLNTEAFF. In nucleotides, the CDR3 is TGTGCCAGCAGCTTGGTAAGCCCTTTGAACACTGAAGCTTTCTTT.

Here the CDR3 reads CAISELENQPQHF. In DNA, the CDR3 is TGTGCCATCAGTGAGTTAGAGAATCAGCCCCAGCATTTT. The chain links TRBV10-3 to TRBJ1-5, with D unclear. Germline lookup yields CDR1 ENHRY and CDR2 SYGVKD. Trimming pared 1 base from V and 4 bases from J, leaving 5 bases between. This CDR3 contains 13 residues.

Only a few counts were recorded for this clone. The gene calls are TRBV14 and TRBJ1-6, with D unclear. The V end was cut by 4 bases, the J end by 7 bases, with 14 bases between. The CDR3 is 15 amino acids. From germline, CDR1 is SGHDN and CDR2 FVKESK. CDR3 region: CASSPRVQPNSPLHF. Here the CDR3 DNA reads TGTGCCAGCAGCCCACGGGTCCAGCCGAATTCACCCCTCCACTTT.

The chain couples TRBV15 to TRBJ2-7; 10 bases match TRBD1. The CDR3 covers 17 residues. V lost 0 bases and J lost 4; bases outside the gene matches: 9. Germline V gene sequence: CDR1 LNHNV, CDR2 YYDKDF (reference sequence). The CDR3 sequence: CATSRDTGQGGPYEQYF. The CDR3 DNA reads as TGTGCCACCAGCAGAGACACCGGACAGGGGGGGCCTTACGAGCAGTACTTC. The full variable domain, in which reference TRBV15 and TRBJ2-7 provide the parts outside the CDR3, is DAMVIQNPRYQVTQFGKPVTLSCSQTLNHNVMYWYQQKSSQAPKLLFHYYDKDFNNEADTPDNFQSRRPNTSFCFLDIRSPGLGDTAMYLCATSRDTGQGGPYEQYFGPGTRLTVT.

The V call is TRBV5-6, the J call TRBJ1-6; D call uncertain. V lost 1 base to trimming and J lost 0 bases, with 5 bases between them. Germline V gene lookup returns CDR1 SGHDT and CDR2 YYEEEE. CDR3 length: 15 amino acids. The CDR3 region is CASSLRSSYNSPLHF. The DNA of the CDR3 is TGTGCCAGCAGCTTGAGGAGCTCCTATAATTCACCCCTCCACTTT.

The chain carries TRBV15 and TRBJ2-7; 9 positions match TRBD1. Trimming took 5 bases from V and 4 from J; bases not matched to a gene: 6. The CDR3 is 14 residues long. The germline CDR1 and CDR2 sequences are LNHNV and YYDKDF (reference sequence). This chain's CDR3 is CATSGGDRAYEQYF. The CDR3 DNA sequence: TGTGCCACCAGCGGGGGGGACAGGGCTTACGAGCAGTACTTC.

The chain links TRBV9 to TRBJ2-1; D is ambiguous. The CDR3 is 13 residues long. Trimming shortened V by 4 bases and J by 9 bases, and 14 bases separated the two germline ends. In germline, CDR1 is SGDLS, CDR2 YYNGEE. The CDR3 DNA reads as TGTGCCAGCAGCACGGGTATGGGTGGTGAGCAGTTCTTC. Translating it yields CASSTGMGGEQFF.

J is TRBJ1-5 and V is TRBV7-8; TRBD1 aligns across 8 bases. The CDR3 covers 16 residues. Germline loops: CDR1 SGHVS, CDR2 FQNEAQ. The ends lost 5 bases at V and 0 bases at J; junction bases unmatched: 6. CDR3 in DNA: TGTGCCAGCAGCGTTATGACAGGGGTTAGCAATCAGCCCCAGCATTTT. As protein: CASSVMTGVSNQPQHF.

V gene TRBV25-1 combines with J gene TRBJ2-7; 12 bases are shared with TRBD2. This CDR3 spans 15 amino acids. With 6 bases clipped from V and 3 bases from J, the junction kept 6 bases outside the gene matches. Germline loops: CDR1 MGHDK, CDR2 SYGVNS. In DNA form, the CDR3 reads TGTGCCAGCAGACGGACTAGCGGGAACCGCTACGAGCAGTACTTC. The encoded protein is CASRRTSGNRYEQYF.

There are many counts of this clone. The J gene is TRBJ2-3, the V gene TRBV6-1; 10 nucleotides match TRBD2. CDR3 length equals 16 residues. V dropped 0 bases and J dropped 8; count of bases not matched to a gene: 8. CDR1 is MNHNS, CDR2 SASEGT, per germline. The CDR3 nucleotides read TGTGCCAGCAGTGAAGCTCATGAGGTAGCGGGGGGTACGCAGTATTTT. Translating gives CASSEAHEVAGGTQYF.

The CDR3 bases are TGTGCCAGCAGTTACGGGACACCCACCTATGGCTACACCTTC. Protein product: CASSYGTPTYGYTF. The chain recombines TRBV6-2 or TRBV6-3 with TRBJ1-2, with D possibly matching TRBD1 (6 bases). With 2 bases removed from V and 4 bases from J, the gap between germline ends came to 11 bases. Germline CDR1 MNHEY, CDR2 SVGEGT. The CDR3 has 14 amino acids.

V and J are TRBV4-3 and TRBJ1-6; D is uncertain. The CDR3 has 16 amino acids. V shed 2 bases and J shed 7 bases, with 15 bases lying between them. The V gene's germline CDR1 is LGHNA and CDR2 YSLEER. The CDR3 bases are TGCGCCAGCAGCCAAAAGGTGGGCAGTGAAAATTCACCCCTCCACTTT. Translated, it gives CASSQKVGSENSPLHF.

CDR3 nucleotide sequence: TGTGCCAGCAGTCCGAGACAGGGTACCATCTACGAGCAGTACTTC. It encodes CASSPRQGTIYEQYF. This chain connects TRBV27 to TRBJ2-7; 7 bases line up with TRBD1. The V segment lost 5 bases and the J segment 3 bases; nucleotides outside the gene matches: 10. Germline values: CDR1 MNHEY, CDR2 SMNVEV (reference sequence). There are 15 residues in the CDR3.